This entry features one T cell receptor (beta chain) sequence. This entry is derived from a study of response to subunit inactivated influenza vaccine. TCRdb reprocessed the RT-PCR reads via MiXCR and lists one record per CDR3 protein. This sample carries under 950,000 distinct CDR3 sequences, approximately 21% of them seen once, and the ten largest clones take 10%. Sequenced here: PBMCs from blood, sampled less than 6 days after vaccination. The origin of this receptor is a man aged 50-59 years who received an inactivated influenza vaccine.

The CDR3 reads CASSRDGKNIQYF. DNA for the CDR3: TGCGCCAGCAGCCGGGACGGTAAAAACATTCAGTACTTC. V and J are TRBV4-3 and TRBJ2-4, with D perhaps assigned TRBD1 or TRBD2 (5 bases each). CDR1 is LGHNA, CDR2 YSLEER, per germline. CDR3 length: 13 amino acids. The ends were cut back, 4 bases at V and 4 bases at J, with 8 bases in the middle.